This T cell receptor beta chain stems from a study of monozygotic twins with inflammatory bowel disease. Germline lookup yields CDR1 SGHDT and CDR2 YYEEEE. The CDR3 covers 16 residues. As to this clonotype: Its antigen is undetermined.

With the 5' RACE reads reprocessed, TCRdb shows one record per CDR3 protein and no DNA. The ten top clones account for approximately 1.5%, within a sample of around 200,000 distinct CDR3 sequences. Findings and caveats of the study: Clonotype sharing was lower in IBD patients than healthy twins, most markedly with disease activity.

The receptor comes from a human donor with ulcerative colitis or Crohn's disease, or a healthy co-twin of an affected twin (not recorded which). Material for sequencing was blood. The J gene is TRBJ2-1, the V gene TRBV5-6; the D call from TCRdb, TRBD1, cannot be confirmed without DNA. The CDR3 loop reads CASSFRGLKPFNEQFF.